Listed below are T cell receptor beta chains from one sample, sequenced in a study of CD8 T cells in ankylosing spondylitis. TCRdb called the 5' RACE reads again in MiXCR, with one record for every CDR3 protein. The data hold about 450,000 distinct CDR3 sequences, with 25% to 30% observed a single time. The material sequenced was blood, either unsorted or a sorted T cell fraction (not recorded which). The receptors originated from a male donor with ankylosing spondylitis. The CDR3 runs from the conserved cysteine through the conserved F or W. D genes are given only for firm matches. Clone size is stated in some rows and not others, as once, few, many or a class when expanded.

D gene,V gene,clone size,J gene,CDR3 protein,CDR3 DNA
TRBD1,TRBV10-2,-,TRBJ1-2,CASSETGEGGYTF,TGCGCCAGCAGTGAAACAGGGGAGGGTGGCTACACCTTC
-,TRBV7-2,-,TRBJ2-7,CASSPVLASYEQYF,TGTGCCAGCAGCCCCGTTTTGGCTAGCTACGAGCAGTACTTC
TRBD1,TRBV11-1,-,TRBJ1-1,CASSWDRDFIGAFF,TGTGCCAGCAGCTGGGACAGGGACTTCATCGGGGCTTTCTTT
TRBD1,TRBV5-1,-,TRBJ2-1,CASSFDGQGNEQFF,TGCGCCAGCAGCTTCGATGGACAGGGCAATGAGCAGTTCTTC
-,TRBV20-1,few,TRBJ2-5,CSAILQETQYF,TGCAGTGCTATCCTCCAAGAGACCCAGTACTTC
TRBD1,TRBV12-3/TRBV12-4,-,TRBJ1-5,CASSLGDRFYSNQPQHF,TGTGCCAGCAGTTTAGGGGACAGATTTTATAGCAATCAGCCCCAGCATTTT
TRBD2,TRBV28,-,TRBJ2-1,CASSLVSSGRHNEQFF,TGTGCCAGCAGTTTAGTTTCTAGCGGGAGGCACAATGAGCAGTTCTTC
TRBD2,TRBV5-1,-,TRBJ2-5,CASSPPGGSQYF,TGCGCCAGCAGCCCACCCGGGGGGTCCCAGTACTTC
-,TRBV2,few,TRBJ1-2,CASSEKVTGTF,TGTGCCAGCAGTGAAAAGGTGACGGGGACCTTC
-,TRBV5-1,-,TRBJ1-2,CASSLGGAHYGYTF,TGCGCCAGCAGCTTGGGAGGCGCTCACTATGGCTACACCTTC
TRBD1,TRBV20-1,-,TRBJ2-5,CSFLNPGTGQETQYF,TGCAGTTTCCTTAACCCCGGGACAGGACAAGAGACCCAGTACTTC
TRBD1,TRBV29-1,-,TRBJ2-1,CSVVQTGGSYNEQFF,TGCAGCGTTGTCCAGACAGGGGGCTCCTACAATGAGCAGTTCTTC
TRBD1,TRBV5-1,few,TRBJ2-1,CASSERTGTYNEQFF,TGCGCCAGCAGCGAGCGGACAGGGACCTACAATGAGCAGTTCTTC
-,TRBV20-1,-,TRBJ2-1,CSASPLRHNEQFF,TGCAGTGCTAGTCCACTCCGGCACAATGAGCAGTTCTTC
-,TRBV27,few,TRBJ1-2,CASSRTGANYGYTF,TGTGCCAGCTCCAGGACGGGTGCTAACTATGGCTACACCTTC
-,TRBV12-3/TRBV12-4,many,TRBJ2-3,CASSLAGGSGTDTQYF,TGTGCCAGCAGTTTAGCTGGGGGGTCGGGAACAGATACGCAGTATTTT
TRBD2,TRBV20-1,-,TRBJ2-7,CSAGIAGKYEQYF,TGCAGTGCTGGAATAGCGGGAAAGTACGAGCAGTACTTC
TRBD1,TRBV12-5,few,TRBJ1-5,CASGRQGNQPQHF,TGTGCTAGTGGCCGACAGGGGAATCAGCCCCAGCATTTT
-,TRBV5-1,-,TRBJ1-6,CASSRGHGVRSYNSPLHF,TGCGCCAGCAGCCGGGGACACGGGGTCCGGTCCTATAATTCACCCCTCCACTTT
-,TRBV7-9,-,TRBJ1-1,CASTRFGGGNTEAFF,TGTGCCAGCACCCGGTTCGGGGGAGGGAACACTGAAGCTTTCTTT
-,TRBV10-3,many,TRBJ2-3,CATRETGSTDTQYF,TGTGCCACGAGGGAGACAGGCAGCACAGATACGCAGTATTTT
-,TRBV10-3,few,TRBJ2-5,CAISDMGRETQYF,TGTGCCATCAGTGATATGGGCCGGGAGACCCAGTACTTC
TRBD1,TRBV20-1,-,TRBJ1-6,CSAKGLGQASPLHF,TGCAGTGCTAAAGGTCTGGGACAGGCATCACCCCTCCACTTT
TRBD2,TRBV7-2,-,TRBJ2-7,CASSITRTSGTYEQYF,TGTGCCAGCAGCATCACAAGGACTAGCGGGACCTACGAGCAGTACTTC
TRBD1,TRBV4-1,few,TRBJ1-2,CASSQESRGLGYGYTF,TGCGCCAGCAGCCAAGAATCCAGGGGGCTCGGCTATGGCTACACCTTC
TRBD2,TRBV20-1,-,TRBJ2-3,CSARASGRGTDTQYF,TGCAGTGCACGGGCTAGCGGGAGAGGCACAGATACGCAGTATTTT
TRBD1,TRBV7-9,-,TRBJ1-2,CASSLATGDLGYTF,TGTGCCAGCAGCCTTGCGACAGGGGATCTTGGCTACACCTTC
-,TRBV7-2,few,TRBJ1-3,CASSLEQSSSGNTIYF,TGTGCCAGCAGCTTAGAACAGAGCAGCTCTGGAAACACCATATATTTT
TRBD2,TRBV24-1,-,TRBJ2-1,CATSGLSGSGYNEQFF,TGTGCCACCAGTGGCCTAAGCGGGAGCGGTTACAATGAGCAGTTCTTC
TRBD1,TRBV5-1,few,TRBJ1-3,CASSPNPGTGRNTIYF,TGCGCCAGCAGCCCAAATCCCGGGACAGGACGAAACACCATATATTTT
-,TRBV5-6,-,TRBJ2-1,CASSWITSSYNEQFF,TGTGCCAGCAGCTGGATAACGAGCTCCTACAATGAGCAGTTCTTC
-,TRBV5-1,-,TRBJ2-1,CASSPYKYNEQFF,TGCGCCAGCAGCCCGTACAAGTACAATGAGCAGTTCTTC
-,TRBV2,-,TRBJ2-3,CASSAVGEFVIVVTTDTQYF,TGTGCCAGCAGTGCGGTAGGAGAGTTTGTGATTGTGGTGACAACAGATACGCAGTATTTT
-,TRBV7-2,-,TRBJ2-2,CASSLLPNTGELFF,TGTGCCAGCAGCCTCCTTCCAAACACCGGGGAGCTGTTTTTT
-,TRBV2,-,TRBJ2-6,CASSQAGTSGANVLTF,TGTGCCAGCAGTCAAGCCGGGACCTCTGGGGCCAACGTCCTGACTTTC
TRBD1,TRBV20-1,-,TRBJ2-5,CSASTTGEETQYF,TGCAGTGCTAGTACCACAGGGGAGGAGACCCAGTACTTC
-,TRBV9,few,TRBJ2-3,CASSERGFSTQYF,TGTGCCAGCAGCGAGAGGGGGTTCAGTACGCAGTATTTT
-,TRBV20-1,-,TRBJ1-1,CSAPGSGEAFF,TGCAGTGCTCCAGGGTCCGGTGAAGCTTTCTTT
-,TRBV11-1,few,TRBJ2-3,CASSSGLLDTQYF,TGTGCCAGCAGCTCCGGACTCTTAGATACGCAGTATTTT
-,TRBV20-1,-,TRBJ1-5,CSAPTAYSNQPQHF,TGCAGTGCACCAACAGCGTATAGCAATCAGCCCCAGCATTTT
-,TRBV4-1,few,TRBJ2-3,CASSRTGLADTQYF,TGCGCCAGCAGCCGAACAGGGTTGGCAGATACGCAGTATTTT
TRBD2,TRBV11-3,few,TRBJ2-3,CASSLREGQAQYF,TGTGCCAGCAGCTTGCGGGAGGGCCAGGCGCAGTATTTT